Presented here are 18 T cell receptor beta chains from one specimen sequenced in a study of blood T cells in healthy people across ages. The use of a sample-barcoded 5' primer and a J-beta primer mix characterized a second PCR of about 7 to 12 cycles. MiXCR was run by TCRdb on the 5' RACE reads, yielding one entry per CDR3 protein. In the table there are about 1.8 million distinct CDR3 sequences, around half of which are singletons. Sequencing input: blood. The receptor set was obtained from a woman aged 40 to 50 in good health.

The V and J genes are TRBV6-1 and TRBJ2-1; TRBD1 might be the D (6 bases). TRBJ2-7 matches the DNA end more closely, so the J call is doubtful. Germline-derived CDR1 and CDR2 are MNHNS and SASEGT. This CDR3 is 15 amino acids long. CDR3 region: CASRITGSSYNEQYF. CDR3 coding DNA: TGTGCCAGCAGAATTACAGGGAGCTCCTACAATGAGCAGTACTTC.

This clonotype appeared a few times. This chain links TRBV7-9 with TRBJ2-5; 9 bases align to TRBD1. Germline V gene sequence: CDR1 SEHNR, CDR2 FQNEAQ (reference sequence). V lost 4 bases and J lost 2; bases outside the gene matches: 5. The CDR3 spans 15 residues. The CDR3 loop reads CASSSKQGAQETQYF. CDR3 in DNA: TGTGCCAGCAGCTCTAAACAGGGGGCACAAGAGACCCAGTACTTC.

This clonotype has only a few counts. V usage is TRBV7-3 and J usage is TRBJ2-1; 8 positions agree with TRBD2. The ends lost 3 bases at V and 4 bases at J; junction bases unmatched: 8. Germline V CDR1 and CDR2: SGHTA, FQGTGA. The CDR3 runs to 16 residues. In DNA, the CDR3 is TGTGCCAGCAGCTTCCGAAGCGGGGGTCTATACAATGAGCAGTTCTTC. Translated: CASSFRSGGLYNEQFF.

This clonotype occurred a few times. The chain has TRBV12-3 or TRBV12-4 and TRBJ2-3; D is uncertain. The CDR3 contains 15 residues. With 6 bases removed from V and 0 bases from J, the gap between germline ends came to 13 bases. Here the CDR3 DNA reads TGTGCCAGCAGCTCGGACCCGACTAGCACAGATACGCAGTATTTT. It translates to CASSSDPTSTDTQYF.

CDR3 loop: CASSQGDRAPQYF. In DNA form, the CDR3 reads TGCGCCAGCAGCCAAGGGGACCGGGCGCCCCAGTACTTC. This chain connects TRBV4-3 to TRBJ2-5; either TRBD1 or TRBD2 may supply D (5 bases each). CDR1 LGHNA and CDR2 YSLEER come from the germline V gene. Trimming shortened V by 1 base and J by 9 bases, and 12 bases separated the two germline ends. The CDR3 is 13 residues long.

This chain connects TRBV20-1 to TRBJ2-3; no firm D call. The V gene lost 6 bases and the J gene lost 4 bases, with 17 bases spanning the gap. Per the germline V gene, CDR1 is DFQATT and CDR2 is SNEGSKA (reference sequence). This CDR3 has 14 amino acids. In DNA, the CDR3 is TGCAGTGCCGAAACCTCACCACTTGCAGATACGCAGTATTTT. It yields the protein CSAETSPLADTQYF.

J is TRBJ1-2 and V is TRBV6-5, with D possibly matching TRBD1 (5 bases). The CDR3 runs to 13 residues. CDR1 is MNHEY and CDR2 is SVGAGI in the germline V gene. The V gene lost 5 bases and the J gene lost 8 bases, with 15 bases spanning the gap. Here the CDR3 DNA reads TGTGCCAGCAGTCGAGGATCTCAGGGCGGCTACACCTTC. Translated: CASSRGSQGGYTF.

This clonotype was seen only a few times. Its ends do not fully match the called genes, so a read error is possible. DNA for the CDR3: TGTGCCAGCAGTTTTGCTTCCGACACCTCCAACGAGCAGTACTTC. Its protein product is CASSFASDTSNEQYF. The chain has TRBV28 and TRBJ2-4, with D unclear. Gene TRBJ2-7 matches the end of the DNA better, so the J call may be wrong. Looked up from germline, CDR1 is MDHEN and CDR2 is SYDVKM. The CDR3 has 15 amino acids.

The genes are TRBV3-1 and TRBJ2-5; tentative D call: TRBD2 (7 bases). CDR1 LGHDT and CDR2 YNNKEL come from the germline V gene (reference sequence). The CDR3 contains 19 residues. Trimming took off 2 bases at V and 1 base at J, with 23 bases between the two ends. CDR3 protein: CASSQYWGGLTRTQETQYF. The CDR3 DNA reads TGTGCCAGCAGCCAATATTGGGGGGGCCTTACCCGGACCCAAGAGACCCAGTACTTC.

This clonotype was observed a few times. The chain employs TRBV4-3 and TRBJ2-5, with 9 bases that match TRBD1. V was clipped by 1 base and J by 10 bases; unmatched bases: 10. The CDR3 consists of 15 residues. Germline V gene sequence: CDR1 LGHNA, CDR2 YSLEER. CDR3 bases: TGCGCCAGCAGCCAAGGAATTCGACAGGGGGATGGCCAGTACTTC. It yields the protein CASSQGIRQGDGQYF.

CDR3 loop: CASSLHGDNQPQHF. In nucleotides, the CDR3 is TGTGCCAGCAGTTTGCACGGAGACAATCAGCCCCAGCATTTT. The J gene is TRBJ1-5, the V gene TRBV6-2 or TRBV6-3; the D is unclear. The CDR3 has 14 residues. Germline V gene data show CDR1 as MNHEY and CDR2 as SVGEGT. The V end was cut by 4 bases, the J end by 3 bases, with 10 bases between.

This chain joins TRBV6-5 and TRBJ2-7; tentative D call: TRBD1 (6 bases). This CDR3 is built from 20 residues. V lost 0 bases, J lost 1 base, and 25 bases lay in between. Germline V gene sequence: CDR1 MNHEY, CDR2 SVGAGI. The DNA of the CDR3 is TGTGCCAGCAGTTACTCGCCCCCGGCCAGGGGTGTAGGTATATCCTACGAGCAGTACTTC. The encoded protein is CASSYSPPARGVGISYEQYF.

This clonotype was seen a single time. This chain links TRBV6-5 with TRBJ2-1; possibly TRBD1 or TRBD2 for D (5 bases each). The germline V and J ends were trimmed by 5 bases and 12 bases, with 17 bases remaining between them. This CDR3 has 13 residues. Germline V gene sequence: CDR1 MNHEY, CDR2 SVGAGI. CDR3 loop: CASSTTLLGGQFF. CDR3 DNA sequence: TGTGCCAGCAGTACCACCCTCCTTGGGGGGCAGTTCTTC.

This CDR3 is CASSATHSGSPLHF. The CDR3 DNA reads as TGTGCCAGCAGCGCGACCCACTCGGGTTCACCCCTCCACTTT. The V call is TRBV9, the J call TRBJ1-6, with no clear D. V was trimmed by 3 bases and J by 9 bases, leaving 13 bases between them. The germline gives CDR1 SGDLS, CDR2 YYNGEE. CDR3 size: 14 residues. Combining the CDR3 with reference TRBV9 and TRBJ1-6 gives the whole variable domain DSGVTQTPKHLITATGQRVTLRCSPRSGDLSVYWYQQSLDQGLQFLIQYYNGEERAKGNILERFSAQQFPDLHSELNLSSLELGDSALYFCASSATHSGSPLHFGNGTRLTVT.

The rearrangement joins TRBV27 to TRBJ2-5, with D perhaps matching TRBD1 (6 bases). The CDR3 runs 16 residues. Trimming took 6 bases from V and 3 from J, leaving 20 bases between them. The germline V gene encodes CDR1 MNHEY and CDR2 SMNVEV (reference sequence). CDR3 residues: CASSRLPGQLKETQYF. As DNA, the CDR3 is TGTGCCAGCAGCCGTCTCCCGGGACAACTAAAAGAGACCCAGTACTTC.

CDR3 DNA sequence: TGCGCCAGCAGCCAAGTGGGTGGGAACTATAATTCACCCCTCCACTTT. This gives the protein CASSQVGGNYNSPLHF. The chain joins TRBV4-1 to TRBJ1-6; D not certain. There are 16 residues in the CDR3. The V gene lost 1 base and the J gene lost 3 bases, with 10 bases spanning the gap. Germline CDR1 is MGHRA and CDR2 is YSYEKL.

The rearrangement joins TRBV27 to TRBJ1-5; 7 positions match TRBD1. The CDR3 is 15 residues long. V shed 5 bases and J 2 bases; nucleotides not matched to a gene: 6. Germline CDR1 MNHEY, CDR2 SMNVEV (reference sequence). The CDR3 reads CASSTDRDGNQPQHF. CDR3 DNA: TGTGCCAGCAGTACAGACAGGGACGGCAATCAGCCCCAGCATTTT.

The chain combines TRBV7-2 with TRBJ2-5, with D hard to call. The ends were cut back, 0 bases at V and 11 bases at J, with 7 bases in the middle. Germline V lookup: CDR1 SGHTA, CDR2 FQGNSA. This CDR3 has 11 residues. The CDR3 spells CASSLAQVQYF. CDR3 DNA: TGTGCCAGCAGCTTAGCGCAGGTGCAGTACTTC.